This TCR beta chain was retrieved from a study of shared clonotypes between healthy human individuals (dated by TCRdb to the early 2020s). Turning to the overall study: The cohort comprised two women and three men aged 18 to 49 years. Blood TCR repertoires of roughly five healthy adults were deeply sequenced to estimate repertoire size and the extent of clonotype sharing between individuals. Between about 0.8 and 9.5 billion PBMCs per donor were obtained by leukapheresis. To increase sequencing depth and limit assay-specific biases, different laboratories used diverse techniques to prepare libraries and sequence TCR repertoires. Per donor, three plates each were used for CD4 naive and CD4 memory, two for CD8 naive, and one for CD8 memory.

TCR CDR3 regions were amplified from genomic DNA by multiplex PCR using the deep immunoSEQ assay. Extracted genomic DNA from each cell subset was distributed evenly across all wells of several immunoSEQ 96-well plates, and each plate was treated as a replicate. For sorted subsets, each replicate PCR was loaded with 200 ng genomic DNA, equivalent to some 31,000 T cell genomes. Purified libraries were quantified with a Qubit 3.0 fluorometer, sized on a Bioanalyzer 2100, and re-quantified with the KAPA Library Quantification kit. Every immunoSEQ 96-well plate was sequenced on a dedicated single-read 150-cycle Illumina NextSeq 550 flow cell. The authors' pipeline ran thus. The immunoSEQ output contained only junctional sequences without quality scores, so filtering could not match that applied to full-length reads. Sequences were annotated with PyIR, a Python wrapper for IgBLAST v1.9, using IMGT germline references to assign V/J genes and CDR3. Reads with weak V/J assignments (E-value above 1e-6), missing CDR3, stop codons, out-of-frame junctions, or ambiguous translated residues were removed. V3J clonotypes were defined by identical inferred V gene, J gene, and CDR3 amino acid sequence. Percentage overlap between repertoires was calculated by dividing the number of shared unique clonotypes by the size of the smaller repertoire. Richness of each repertoire was evaluated using RTK rarefaction, the Chao1 estimator, and Recon v2.1 estimates of unobserved clonotypes. Generation probabilities were computed with OLGA for all TCRbeta clonotypes obtained by the gDNA method from a few donors. TCRdb carries this immuneACCESS record with in-frame sequences only. Its versions omit some clonotypes, under half of them owing to an unresolved V gene in the studies checked, with the rest unexplained. V and J calls plus clone size are reproduced from that table; the DNA served to infer D and trimming. This sample gives roughly 1,500,000 clones in total; 95% to 99% of them show up just once. Clones ranked in the top ten supply around 0.45% of the sample.

In regard to this clone: Which antigen it targets is not known. Within one base of it there is no much larger clone, and no base qualities were kept.

Healthy HIV-negative adults with no recently reported acute infections or vaccinations were included as donors. Only Caucasian adults living in Nashville, Tennessee, USA were represented among the donors. Magnetic negative selection was used to enrich CD4+ T cells, after which naive cells were positively selected on CD45RA and the negative fraction became the memory subset. After blood collection by leukapheresis, PBMCs were isolated using Ficoll-Histopaque density gradient centrifugation and then cryopreserved in the vapor phase of liquid nitrogen. Analytical flow cytometry was used to check the purity and quantity of every magnetically sorted T cell population. Genomic DNA was isolated from each sorted fraction and quantified by UV absorbance on a Nanodrop 2000c. The germline V gene (reference sequence) supplies CDR1 WNHNN and CDR2 SYGVQD. There are 16 amino acids in the CDR3, from cysteine to phenylalanine inclusive. Of the read, only the CDR3 DNA is kept; its 48 bases are in frame from base 1. The junction shows trimming of 4 bases on V and 5 bases on J, and the gene matches do not reach 8 bases of it.

Overall study results and their limits: Higher generation probabilities were observed for clonotypes shared by all four sorted-subset donors than for non-shared clonotypes. Pairwise subsampling led to the expectation that sequencing depth would affect the degree of clonotype sharing among donors. Even with the large sequencing depth, rarefaction of the sorted-subset datasets indicated that sequencing was incomplete. Sharing across a few donors was observed for around 5% of naive CD4, around 3.5% of naive CD8, 2% to 2.5% of memory CD4, and around 0.4% of memory CD8 clonotypes. Because the study included a small number of donors, the genetic and exposure-history diversity represented was limited. Sampling was limited to blood, and TCR repertoires in tissue likely differ from TCR repertoires in blood. Estimated clonotype richness was generally larger for naive than for memory subsets.

The TCR was taken from a man aged 30 to 45 in good health. The chain joins TRBV10-1 to TRBJ2-2; 9 central nucleotides agree with TRBD1. The sequencing input was naive CD4+ T cells sorted from blood. The cell subset or site label corresponds to: CD45RA+ positively selected. This receptor carries the CDR3 CASSADRGIRTGELFF. The base sequence is TGCGCCAGCAGTGCCGACAGGGGGATTCGAACCGGGGAGCTGTTTTTT.